This T cell receptor (beta chain) comes out of a study of blood T cell repertoires in COVID-19. Overall study: From T cells, B-cell-depleted T cells, or PBMCs came the material, which was cDNA or gDNA.

CDR1 is SGHRS, CDR2 YFSETQ, per germline. V was pared by 1 base and J by 1 base, with 8 bases between. This CDR3 comprises 14 residues. TCRdb's table, derived via immunoSEQ multiplex PCR, lists solely in-frame clones and lacks some. The sample shows about 75,000 clones, about 88% of them seen only once. J is TRBJ1-1 and V is TRBV5-1, with D possibly matching TRBD1 (6 bases). Sequencing was done on a sample of peripheral blood. The sequence was obtained from a human donor in a cohort sampled during active COVID-19. The CDR3, as DNA: TGCGCCAGCAGCTTGCAGGGGAGGAACACTGAAGCTTTCTTT. Protein: CASSLQGRNTEAFF.